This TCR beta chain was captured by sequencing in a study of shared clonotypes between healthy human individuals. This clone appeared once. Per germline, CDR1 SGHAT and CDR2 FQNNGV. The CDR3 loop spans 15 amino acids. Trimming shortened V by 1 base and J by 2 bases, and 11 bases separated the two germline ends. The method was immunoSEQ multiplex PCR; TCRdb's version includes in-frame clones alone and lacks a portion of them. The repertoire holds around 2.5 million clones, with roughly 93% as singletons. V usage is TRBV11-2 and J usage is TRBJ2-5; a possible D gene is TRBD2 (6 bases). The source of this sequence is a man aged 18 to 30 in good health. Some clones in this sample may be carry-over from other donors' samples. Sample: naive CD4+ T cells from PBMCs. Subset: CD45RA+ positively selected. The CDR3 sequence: CASSLAGGVQETQYF. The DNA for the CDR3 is TGTGCCAGCAGCTTAGCAGGAGGGGTTCAAGAGACCCAGTACTTC.